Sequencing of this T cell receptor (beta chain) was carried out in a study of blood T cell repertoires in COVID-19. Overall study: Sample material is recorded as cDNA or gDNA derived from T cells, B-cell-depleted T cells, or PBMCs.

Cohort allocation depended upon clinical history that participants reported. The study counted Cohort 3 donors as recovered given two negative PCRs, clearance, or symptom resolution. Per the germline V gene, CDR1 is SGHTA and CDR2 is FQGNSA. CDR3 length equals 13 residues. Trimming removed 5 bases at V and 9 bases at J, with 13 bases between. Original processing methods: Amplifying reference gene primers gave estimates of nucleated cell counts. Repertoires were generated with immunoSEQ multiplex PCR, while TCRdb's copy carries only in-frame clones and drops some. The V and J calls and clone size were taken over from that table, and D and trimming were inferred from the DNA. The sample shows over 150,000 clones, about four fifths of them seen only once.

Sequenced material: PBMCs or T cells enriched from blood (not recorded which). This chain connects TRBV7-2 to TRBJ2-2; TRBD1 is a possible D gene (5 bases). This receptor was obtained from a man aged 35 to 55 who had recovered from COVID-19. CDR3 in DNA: TGTGCCAGCAGCAACTCACAGGTGCGGGAGCTGTTTTTT. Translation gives CASSNSQVRELFF.